This T cell receptor beta chain is from a study of cytomegalovirus exposure and HLA in healthy donors. Points from the study as a whole: Subsequent analysis found a tendency for first-cohort TCR clusters to co-occur within the 120 or so validation repertoires. The CMV antigen specificity of a few CMV-associated chains was confirmed through in vitro analysis. Reports showed the classifier diagnosing cytomegalovirus status with high specificity and sensitivity.

Concerning this clone itself: Its cognate antigen is unknown.

Germline CDR1 and CDR2: LNHDA and SQIVND (reference sequence). This CDR3 is built from 16 residues. V was pared by 0 bases and J by 2 bases, with 14 bases between. The donors belonged to the approximately 120-subject validation cohort, separate from the roughly 650-subject first cohort. Clones were sequenced by immunoSEQ multiplex PCR, and TCRdb holds only the in-frame ones, with some missing. The table lists some 170,000 clones, about 90% of them singletons. The chain links TRBV19 to TRBJ2-7; tentatively, D is TRBD1 (6 bases). The sequencing sample was made of PBMCs. The sequence came from a young woman in good health and CMV-seronegative. The CDR3 DNA follows: TGTGCCAGTAGTATAGATGGGCCAGGGGATCCCTACGAGCAGTACTTC. Translating gives CASSIDGPGDPYEQYF. Together with reference TRBV19 and TRBJ2-7, the CDR3 gives the full variable domain: DGGITQSPKYLFRKEGQNVTLSCEQNLNHDAMYWYRQDPGQGLRLIYYSQIVNDFQKGDIAEGYSVSREKKESFPLTVTSAQKNPTAFYLCASSIDGPGDPYEQYFGPGTRLTVT.